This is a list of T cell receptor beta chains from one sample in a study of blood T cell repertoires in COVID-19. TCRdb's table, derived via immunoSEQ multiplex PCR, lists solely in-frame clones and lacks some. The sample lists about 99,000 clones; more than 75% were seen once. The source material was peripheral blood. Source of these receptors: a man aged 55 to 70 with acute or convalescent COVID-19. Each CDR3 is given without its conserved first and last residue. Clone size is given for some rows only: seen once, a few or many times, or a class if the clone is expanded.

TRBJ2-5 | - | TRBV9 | ASSVVGQGAGGHQETQY
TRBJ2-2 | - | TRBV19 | ASSPGRENTGELF
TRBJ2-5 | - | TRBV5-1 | ASSLERGGWETQY
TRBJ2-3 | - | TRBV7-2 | ASSFRTSSDTQY
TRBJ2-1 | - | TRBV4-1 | ASSQQKTSGAYNEQF
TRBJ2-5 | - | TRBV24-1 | ATSDFEGGGETQY
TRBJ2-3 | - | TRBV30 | AWSELAVPSTDTQY
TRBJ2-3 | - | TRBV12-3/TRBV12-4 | ASSGGLTDTQY
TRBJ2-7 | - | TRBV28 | ASNPRDFSSYEQY
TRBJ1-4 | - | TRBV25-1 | ASSPFEKLF
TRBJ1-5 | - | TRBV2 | ASRADQGGSGQPQH
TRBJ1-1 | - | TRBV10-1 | ASSPGGRRYTEAF
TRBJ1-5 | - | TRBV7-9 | ASSLSGTGGEPQH
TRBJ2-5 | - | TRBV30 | AWSRGLRPQETQY
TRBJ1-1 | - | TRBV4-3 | ASSQGRWVNTEAF
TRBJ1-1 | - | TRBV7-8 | ASSWGVGTEAF
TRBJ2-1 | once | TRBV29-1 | SVEAPSGINEQF
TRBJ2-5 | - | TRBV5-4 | ASSKGQSKETQY
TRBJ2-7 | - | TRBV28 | ASSLPSGTYEQY
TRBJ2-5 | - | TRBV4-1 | ASSQASKGTAQETQY
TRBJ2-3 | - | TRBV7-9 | ASRSGRAGATDTQY
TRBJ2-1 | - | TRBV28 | ASGDLGGVEGEQF
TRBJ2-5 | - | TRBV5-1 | ASSFEGRETQY
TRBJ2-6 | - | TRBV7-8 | ASSLSGGANVLT
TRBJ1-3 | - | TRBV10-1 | ASGTGFGNTIY
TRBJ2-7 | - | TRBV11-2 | ASSLRTVSYEQY
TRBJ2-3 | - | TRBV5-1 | ASTDSGSHTQY
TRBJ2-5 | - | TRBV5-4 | ASSFKETQY
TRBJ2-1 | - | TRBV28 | ASSSRTRRTGSYNEQF
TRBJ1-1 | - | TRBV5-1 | ASSLALNTEAF
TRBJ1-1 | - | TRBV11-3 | ASTSEGARGGTEAF
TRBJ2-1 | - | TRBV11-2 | ASSLRGRNNEQF
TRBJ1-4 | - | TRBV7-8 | ASSRGQGGEKLF
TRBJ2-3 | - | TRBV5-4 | ASSLAGDLTDTQY
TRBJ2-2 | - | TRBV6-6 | ASSPDGLFNTGELF
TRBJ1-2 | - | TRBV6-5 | ASSYSGQGHYGYT
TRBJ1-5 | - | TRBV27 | ASGLGRAHNQPQH
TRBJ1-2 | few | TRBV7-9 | ASSFSASGQHNYGYT
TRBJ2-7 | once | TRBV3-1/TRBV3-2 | ASSPGLLYSSYEQY
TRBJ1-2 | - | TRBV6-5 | ASSLGGLGGYT
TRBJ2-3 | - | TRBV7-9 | ASSLSLITDTQY
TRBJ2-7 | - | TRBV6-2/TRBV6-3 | ASSPQSREALYEQY
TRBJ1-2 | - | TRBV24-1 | ATSDLGTSYGYT
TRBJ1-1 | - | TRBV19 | ASSYRGRGTEAF
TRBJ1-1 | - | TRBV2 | ASSVEANTEAF
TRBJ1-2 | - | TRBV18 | ASSPSGTRQNYGYT
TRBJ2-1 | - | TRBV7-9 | ASSSGLAGFSRANNEQF
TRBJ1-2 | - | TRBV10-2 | ASSETGTGGARKGYT
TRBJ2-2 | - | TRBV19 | ASSIAIPGLQNTGELF
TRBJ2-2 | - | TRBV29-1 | SVSGIGELF
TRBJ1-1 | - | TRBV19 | ASSINRNTEAF
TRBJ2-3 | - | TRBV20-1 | SAQTVNTQY
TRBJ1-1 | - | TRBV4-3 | ASSHRSNTEAF